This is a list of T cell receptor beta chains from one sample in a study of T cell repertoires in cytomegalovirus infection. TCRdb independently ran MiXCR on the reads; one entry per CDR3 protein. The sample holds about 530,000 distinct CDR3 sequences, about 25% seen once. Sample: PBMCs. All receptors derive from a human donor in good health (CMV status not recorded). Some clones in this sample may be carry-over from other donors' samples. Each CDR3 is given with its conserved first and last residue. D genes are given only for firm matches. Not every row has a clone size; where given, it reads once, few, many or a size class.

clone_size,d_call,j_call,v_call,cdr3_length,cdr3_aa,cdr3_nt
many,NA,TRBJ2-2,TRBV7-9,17,CASSLAAGLVEAGELFF,TGTGCCAGCAGCTTAGCCGCGGGGCTAGTTGAGGCCGGGGAGCTGTTTTTT
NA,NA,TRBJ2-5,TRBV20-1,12,CSARPTKGTQYF,TGCAGTGCTAGACCTACCAAGGGGACCCAGTACTTC
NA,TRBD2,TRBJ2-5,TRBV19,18,CASSTWEGRIRGQETQYF,TGTGCCAGTAGCACCTGGGAGGGCCGAATCCGAGGGCAAGAGACCCAGTACTTC
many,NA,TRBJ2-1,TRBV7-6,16,CASSLNYYGQHNEQFF,TGTGCCAGCAGCTTAAACTATTATGGCCAACACAATGAGCAGTTCTTC
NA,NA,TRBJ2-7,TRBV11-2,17,CASSRPRRGGTSYEQYF,TGTGCCAGCAGCCGGCCCCGGCGTGGAGGGACCTCCTACGAGCAGTACTTC
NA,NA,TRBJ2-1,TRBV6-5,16,CASSYQAGVVYNEQFF,TGTGCCAGCAGTTATCAGGCAGGGGTCGTCTACAATGAGCAGTTCTTC
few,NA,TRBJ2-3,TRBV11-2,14,CASSLSFSADTQYF,TGTGCCAGCAGCTTATCATTTTCAGCAGATACGCAGTATTTT
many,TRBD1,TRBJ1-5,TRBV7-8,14,CASSSRTGVQPQHF,TGTGCCAGCAGCTCGCGGACAGGGGTTCAGCCCCAGCATTTT
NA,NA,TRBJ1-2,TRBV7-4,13,CASSFEQGNGYTF,TGTGCCAGCAGCTTTGAGCAGGGGAATGGCTACACCTTC
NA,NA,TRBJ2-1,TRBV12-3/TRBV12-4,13,CASIQRGSDEQFF,TGTGCCAGCATTCAGCGAGGGAGCGATGAGCAGTTCTTC
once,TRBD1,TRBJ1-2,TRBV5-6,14,CASSLWSGGDGYTF,TGTGCCAGCAGCTTGTGGTCAGGGGGGGATGGCTACACCTTC
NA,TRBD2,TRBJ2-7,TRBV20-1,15,CSARRFVGGPYEQYF,TGCAGTGCTAGACGTTTTGTGGGAGGGCCCTACGAGCAGTACTTC
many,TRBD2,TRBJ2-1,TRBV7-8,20,CASSLGGGLAGTSSYNEQFF,TGTGCCAGCAGCTTAGGGGGGGGACTAGCGGGAACGAGCTCCTACAATGAGCAGTTCTTC
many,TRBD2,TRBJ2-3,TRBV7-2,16,CASSLFSTSGRDTQYF,TGTGCCAGCAGCTTATTCTCTACTAGCGGACGAGATACGCAGTATTTT
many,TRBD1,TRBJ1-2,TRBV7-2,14,CASRPRQGAAGYTF,TGTGCCAGCAGGCCTAGACAGGGGGCGGCTGGCTACACCTTC
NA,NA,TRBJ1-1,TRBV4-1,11,CASSHGLKTFF,TGCGCCAGCAGCCACGGACTCAAGACTTTCTTT
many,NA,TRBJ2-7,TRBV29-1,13,CSVEGQQTYEQYF,TGCAGCGTTGAAGGCCAGCAGACCTACGAGCAGTACTTC
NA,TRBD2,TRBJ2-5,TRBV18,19,CASSPPFGSGSSRSETQYF,TGTGCCAGCTCACCACCGTTTGGTAGCGGGAGCTCCAGAAGTGAGACCCAGTACTTC
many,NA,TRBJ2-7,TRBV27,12,CASSRRGNEQYF,TGTGCCAGCAGTAGACGGGGGAACGAGCAGTACTTC
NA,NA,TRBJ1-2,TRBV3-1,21,CASSQERGRGTYPLRTWGYTF,TGTGCCAGCAGCCAAGAGCGTGGTCGGGGCACATATCCTCTTCGAACGTGGGGCTACACCTTC
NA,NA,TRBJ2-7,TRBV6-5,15,CASSFTGTSSYEQYF,TGTGCCAGCAGTTTTACCGGGACATCTTCCTACGAGCAGTACTTC
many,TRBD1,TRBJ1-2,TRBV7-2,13,CASSARTGDGYTF,TGTGCCAGCAGCGCCCGGACAGGGGATGGCTACACCTTC
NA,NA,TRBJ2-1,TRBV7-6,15,CASSKHRAKYNEQFF,TGTGCCAGCAGCAAACACCGTGCCAAATACAATGAGCAGTTCTTC
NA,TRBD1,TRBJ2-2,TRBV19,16,CASSSEQGADTGELFF,TGTGCCAGTAGTAGTGAACAGGGGGCAGACACCGGGGAGCTGTTTTTT
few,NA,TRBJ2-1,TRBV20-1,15,CSARAGASSYNEQFF,TGCAGTGCTAGAGCGGGGGCCAGCTCCTACAATGAGCAGTTCTTC
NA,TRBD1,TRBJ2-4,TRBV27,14,CASSYRGADSIQYF,TGTGCCAGCAGTTACAGGGGCGCTGACTCCATTCAGTACTTC
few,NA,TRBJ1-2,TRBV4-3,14,CASSRGQTNYGYTF,TGCGCCAGCAGCCGCGGACAGACAAACTATGGCTACACCTTC
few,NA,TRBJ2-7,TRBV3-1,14,CASSQDQVSYEQYF,TGTGCCAGCAGCCAAGATCAGGTCTCCTACGAGCAGTACTTC
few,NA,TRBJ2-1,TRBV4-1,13,CASTGEPRDEQFF,TGCGCCAGCACGGGGGAGCCGCGGGATGAGCAGTTCTTC
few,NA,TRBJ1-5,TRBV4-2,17,CASSQDWSGVSNQPQHF,TGTGCCAGCAGCCAAGATTGGAGTGGGGTGAGCAATCAGCCCCAGCATTTT
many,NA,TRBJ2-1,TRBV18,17,CASSPLGPGIPYNEQFF,TGTGCCAGCTCACCACTAGGGCCAGGGATACCCTACAATGAGCAGTTCTTC
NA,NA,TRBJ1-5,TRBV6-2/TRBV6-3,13,CASRGANNQPQHF,TGTGCCAGCAGAGGGGCTAACAATCAGCCCCAGCATTTT
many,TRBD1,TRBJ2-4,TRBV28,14,CASSQGQVRNIQYF,TGTGCCAGCAGTCAGGGACAGGTCCGAAACATTCAGTACTTC
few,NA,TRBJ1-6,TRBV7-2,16,CASSLARSPYNSPLHF,TGTGCCAGCAGCTTAGCTAGGTCGCCCTATAATTCACCCCTCCACTTT
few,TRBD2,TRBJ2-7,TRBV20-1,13,CSAPTSGSYEQYF,TGCAGTGCTCCGACTAGCGGGAGCTACGAGCAGTACTTC
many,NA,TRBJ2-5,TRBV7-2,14,CASSLKGAQETQYF,TGTGCCAGCAGCTTAAAAGGGGCCCAAGAGACCCAGTACTTC
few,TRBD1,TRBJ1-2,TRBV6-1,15,CASSFKRDSVHGYTF,TGTGCCAGCAGCTTCAAACGGGACAGCGTCCATGGCTACACCTTC
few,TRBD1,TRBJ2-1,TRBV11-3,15,CASSLAGQTSGEQFF,TGTGCCAGCAGCTTAGCGGGACAGACCTCTGGTGAGCAGTTCTTC
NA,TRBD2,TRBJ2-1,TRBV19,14,CASRRGEARDEQFF,TGTGCCAGTAGACGGGGGGAAGCAAGGGATGAGCAGTTCTTC
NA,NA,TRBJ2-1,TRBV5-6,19,CASSFSIPSGVAAYNEQFF,TGTGCCAGCAGCTTTTCAATCCCCTCGGGGGTAGCGGCCTACAATGAGCAGTTCTTC
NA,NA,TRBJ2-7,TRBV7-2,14,CASSLSIKSYEQYF,TGTGCCAGCAGCTTAAGCATCAAATCCTACGAGCAGTACTTC
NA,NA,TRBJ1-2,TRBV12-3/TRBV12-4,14,CASSPKGGYYGYTF,TGTGCCAGCAGTCCCAAGGGAGGGTACTATGGCTACACCTTC
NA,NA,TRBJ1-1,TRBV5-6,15,CASSLDSGGVTEAFF,TGTGCCAGCAGCTTGGATTCGGGAGGGGTAACTGAAGCTTTCTTT
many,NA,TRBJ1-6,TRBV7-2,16,CASSWRQGGVNSPLHF,TGTGCCAGCAGCTGGCGGCAGGGAGGAGTGAATTCACCCCTCCACTTT
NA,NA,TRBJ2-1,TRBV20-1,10,CSAVGNEQFF,TGCAGTGCTGTTGGCAATGAGCAGTTCTTC
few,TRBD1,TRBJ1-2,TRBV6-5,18,CASSFKGTGGRIGYGYTF,TGTGCCAGCAGTTTCAAAGGGACAGGGGGGAGGATTGGCTATGGCTACACCTTC
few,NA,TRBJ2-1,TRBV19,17,CASSPQGRASPHNEQFF,TGTGCCAGTAGTCCCCAGGGGAGGGCTAGTCCACACAATGAGCAGTTCTTC